The 21 T cell receptor beta chains listed next were all sequenced from one sample in a study of T cell responses to AZD1222 COVID-19 vaccine. Libraries were prepared by immunoSEQ multiplex PCR; TCRdb keeps only in-frame clonotypes and omits some of them. The repertoire holds 100,000 to 150,000 clones, with roughly 90% as singletons. This material consisted of peripheral blood, taken on day 0 of AZD1222 vaccination. The receptors derive from an adult in good health.

The V and J genes are TRBV2 and TRBJ2-5; a weak D match, TRBD2 (6 bases). The CDR3 has 14 residues. Germline V CDR1 and CDR2: SNHLY, FYNNEI. Deletions cut 7 bases from V and 1 base from J, with 13 bases between. The CDR3 loop reads CASNTLAGQETQYF. CDR3 bases: TGTGCCAGCAACACACTAGCCGGCCAAGAGACCCAGTACTTC. Full variable domain (remainder filled in from reference TRBV2 and TRBJ2-5): EPEVTQTPSHQVTQMGQEVILRCVPISNHLYFYWYRQILGQKVEFLVSFYNNEISEKSEIFDDQFSVERPDGSNFTLKIRSTKLEDSAMYFCASNTLAGQETQYFGPGTRLLVL.

The gene calls are TRBV7-2 and TRBJ2-7; tentative D call: TRBD2 (6 bases). The CDR3 is made up of 13 amino acids. V shed 2 bases and J shed 3 bases, with 8 bases lying between them. The V gene's germline CDR1 is SGHTA and CDR2 FQGNSA. CDR3 nucleotides: TGTGCCAGCAGCTTATCCGGGGGCTACGAGCAGTACTTC. Protein sequence: CASSLSGGYEQYF.

CDR3 nucleotide sequence: TGTGCCAGCAGTTCCGAAAGACCTCAGGGGGCACTCCACTTT. This codes for CASSSERPQGALHF. V gene TRBV27 combines with J gene TRBJ1-6; 8 nucleotides line up with TRBD1. Per germline, CDR1 MNHEY and CDR2 SMNVEV (reference sequence). Trimming at V came to 4 bases and at J to 16 bases, leaving 12 bases not matched to a gene. This CDR3 spans 14 amino acids.

The V gene is TRBV4-3, the J gene TRBJ1-3; D remains ambiguous. The CDR3 sequence is 15 residues long. The V end was cut by 0 bases, the J end by 0 bases, with 6 bases between. Germline CDR1 LGHNA, CDR2 YSLEER. CDR3 coding DNA: TGCGCCAGCAGCCAAGATGTAGCCTCTGGAAACACCATATATTTT. Its protein product is CASSQDVASGNTIYF.

The rearrangement joins TRBV19 to TRBJ2-5, with D possibly being TRBD2 (5 bases). Germline V gives CDR1 LNHDA, CDR2 SQIVND (reference sequence). The CDR3 has 14 residues. Trimming took 3 bases from V and 3 from J, leaving 11 bases between them. The DNA of the CDR3 is TGTGCCAGTAGTATTGAGGGCTGGGAAGAGACCCAGTACTTC. It codes for CASSIEGWEETQYF.

The chain recombines TRBV6-6 with TRBJ2-1; a weak D match, TRBD2 (6 bases). Trimming removed 8 bases from V and 9 bases from J, with 17 bases in between. The CDR3 contains 13 residues. Germline assignment: CDR1 MNHNY and CDR2 SVGAGI (reference sequence). CDR3 protein: CASRDSPDGEQFF. DNA for the CDR3: TGTGCCAGCCGGGACTCCCCGGACGGTGAGCAGTTCTTC.

J is TRBJ2-1 and V is TRBV27; maybe TRBD2 (6 bases). The CDR3 contains 17 residues. In germline, CDR1 is MNHEY, CDR2 SMNVEV (reference sequence). V shed 5 bases and J shed 0 bases, with 17 bases lying between them. DNA for the CDR3: TGTGCCAGCAGTCGCCGCGGGACGGGAAGCTCCTACAATGAGCAGTTCTTC. It codes for CASSRRGTGSSYNEQFF.

The chain couples TRBV11-2 to TRBJ1-4, with TRBD1 matching over 10 bases. Unmatched junction bases numbered 11, after V lost 5 bases and J lost 8 bases. CDR3 length: 16 amino acids. Germline V lookup: CDR1 SGHAT, CDR2 FQNNGV. The CDR3 protein is CASSSYRTGGNEKLFF. The CDR3 coding sequence is TGTGCCAGCAGCAGTTATAGGACAGGGGGGAACGAAAAACTGTTTTTT.

The V gene is TRBV6-2 or TRBV6-3, the J gene TRBJ1-1; 8 nucleotides align to TRBD1. Germline assignment: CDR1 MNHEY and CDR2 SVGEGT. J lost 3 bases, V lost 6 bases, and 6 bases had no gene match. The length of the CDR3 is 14 residues. The CDR3 loop reads CASSGRGQDTEAFF. The CDR3 DNA sequence: TGTGCCAGCAGCGGCAGGGGGCAGGACACTGAAGCTTTCTTT.

This chain joins TRBV7-9 and TRBJ2-7, with 7 bases lining up with TRBD1. Trimming cost V 11 bases and J 0 bases; bases outside gene matches: 7. CDR3 length equals 13 residues. The germline V gene encodes CDR1 SEHNR and CDR2 FQNEAQ (reference sequence). CDR3 bases: TGTGCCCGAAGGGGGCCTCTCTCCTACGAGCAGTACTTC. Translating it yields CARRGPLSYEQYF. The variable domain in full, with the rest retrieved from reference TRBV7-9 and TRBJ2-7, is DTGVSQNPRHKITKRGQNVTFRCDPISEHNRLYWYRQTLGQGPEFLTYFQNEAQLEKSRLLSDRFSAERPKGSFSTLEIQRTEQGDSAMYLCARRGPLSYEQYFGPGTRLTVT.

The V and J genes are TRBV7-2 and TRBJ2-7, with D hard to call. In germline, CDR1 is SGHTA, CDR2 FQGNSA. Trimming took off 6 bases at V and 2 bases at J, with 5 bases between the two ends. This CDR3 comprises 11 residues. The CDR3: CASSAAYEQYF. The CDR3 region has the DNA TGTGCCAGCAGTGCTGCCTACGAGCAGTACTTC.

V is TRBV27 and J is TRBJ2-7; TRBD2 might be the D (7 bases). The germline gives CDR1 MNHEY, CDR2 SMNVEV (reference sequence). Trimming stripped 3 bases from V and 3 bases from J, with 12 bases between. This CDR3 contains 14 residues. CDR3 region: CASSFGGRVYEQYF. CDR3 nucleotide sequence: TGTGCCAGCAGTTTCGGGGGGCGCGTCTACGAGCAGTACTTC.

This clone came up once. The chain links TRBV10-3 to TRBJ1-5; D gene unclear. The V gene lost 2 bases and the J gene lost 0 bases, with 5 bases spanning the gap. CDR3 length equals 14 residues. Germline values: CDR1 ENHRY, CDR2 SYGVKD. CDR3 in amino acids: CAISEPHSNQPQHF. The CDR3 nucleotides read TGTGCCATCAGTGAGCCGCATAGCAATCAGCCCCAGCATTTT.

J is TRBJ1-1 and V is TRBV6-5, with D perhaps matching TRBD1 (5 bases). The germline gives CDR1 MNHEY, CDR2 SVGAGI. The length of the CDR3 is 16 residues. The ends were cut back, 6 bases at V and 0 bases at J, with 17 bases in the middle. The CDR3 sequence is CASRYGTGPVNTEAFF. DNA of the CDR3: TGTGCCAGCAGATACGGGACCGGCCCAGTGAACACTGAAGCTTTCTTT.

The rearrangement joins TRBV19 to TRBJ1-1; D gene uncertain. The CDR3 is 13 amino acids. Germline CDR1 LNHDA, CDR2 SQIVND (reference sequence). V was pared by 5 bases and J by 4 bases, with 11 bases between. The DNA of the CDR3 is TGTGCCAGTAGTGAGGGCTTTTTCACTGAAGCTTTCTTT. Translation: CASSEGFFTEAFF.

This chain connects TRBV7-9 to TRBJ1-2; maybe TRBD1 (6 bases). CDR1 and CDR2 (germline): SEHNR, FQNEAQ (reference sequence). V lost 3 bases and J 4 bases, leaving 12 bases between the germline ends. The CDR3 contains 14 residues. The CDR3 nucleotides read TGTGCCAGCAGCTTCGACAGGCCCACCTATGGCTACACCTTC. Translating gives CASSFDRPTYGYTF.

The chain joins TRBV25-1 to TRBJ2-2, with 13 bases aligning to TRBD2. There are 17 residues in the CDR3. Per the germline V gene, CDR1 is MGHDK and CDR2 is SYGVNS. Trimming at V came to 10 bases and at J to 6 bases, leaving 14 bases not matched to a gene. For the CDR3, the DNA is TGTGCCACCTCAAGGACTAGCGGGAGCTTGTTTCCCGGGGAGCTGTTTTTT. This codes for CATSRTSGSLFPGELFF. The whole variable domain, remainder taken from reference TRBV25-1 and TRBJ2-2, is EADIYQTPRYLVIGTGKKITLECSQTMGHDKMYWYQQDPGMELHLIHYSYGVNSTEKGDLSSESTVSRIRTEHFPLTLESARPSHTSQYLCATSRTSGSLFPGELFFGEGSRLTVL.

The rearrangement uses TRBV10-1 and TRBJ2-7; TRBD1 matches at 8 bases. Germline CDR1 and CDR2: WNHNN and SYGVQD (reference sequence). The CDR3 sequence is 14 residues long. The V segment lost 3 bases and the J segment 6 bases; nucleotides outside the gene matches: 7. The CDR3 loop reads CASSDRGPPLEQYF. The DNA of the CDR3 is TGCGCCAGCAGTGACAGGGGGCCTCCTCTCGAGCAGTACTTC.

The V call is TRBV19, the J call TRBJ1-5; D may be TRBD1 (6 bases). The CDR3 is 14 residues long. The V and J ends lost 3 bases and 4 bases respectively, with 10 bases between them. CDR1 is LNHDA and CDR2 is SQIVND in the germline V gene (reference sequence). The DNA for the CDR3 is TGTGCCAGTAGTATGCGGCAGGGGAATCAGCCCCAGCATTTT. It yields the protein CASSMRQGNQPQHF. Using reference TRBV19 and TRBJ1-5 for the parts outside the CDR3, the full variable domain is DGGITQSPKYLFRKEGQNVTLSCEQNLNHDAMYWYRQDPGQGLRLIYYSQIVNDFQKGDIAEGYSVSREKKESFPLTVTSAQKNPTAFYLCASSMRQGNQPQHFGDGTRLSIL.

The chain employs TRBV30 and TRBJ1-6; D remains unclear. V was pared by 3 bases and J by 8 bases, with 11 bases between. The germline gives CDR1 GTSNPN, CDR2 SVGIG (reference sequence). The CDR3 consists of 13 residues. CDR3 in DNA: TGTGCCTGGAGCGCACGTGAGGATTCACCCCTCCACTTT. It is translated as CAWSAREDSPLHF. The full variable domain, its missing parts supplied by reference TRBV30 and TRBJ1-6, is SQTIHQWPATLVQPVGSPLSLECTVEGTSNPNLYWYRQAAGRGLQLLFYSVGIGQISSEVPQNLSASRPQDRQFILSSKKLLLSDSGFYLCAWSAREDSPLHFGNGTRLTVT.

The chain recombines TRBV29-1 with TRBJ1-2; D gene ambiguous. The V gene lost 3 bases and the J gene lost 4 bases, with 15 bases spanning the gap. CDR1 SQVTM and CDR2 ANQGSEA come from the germline V gene. The CDR3 is made up of 14 amino acids. The CDR3 region is CSVDFQDTAYGYTF. The DNA for the CDR3 is TGCAGCGTTGACTTCCAGGATACGGCCTATGGCTACACCTTC.